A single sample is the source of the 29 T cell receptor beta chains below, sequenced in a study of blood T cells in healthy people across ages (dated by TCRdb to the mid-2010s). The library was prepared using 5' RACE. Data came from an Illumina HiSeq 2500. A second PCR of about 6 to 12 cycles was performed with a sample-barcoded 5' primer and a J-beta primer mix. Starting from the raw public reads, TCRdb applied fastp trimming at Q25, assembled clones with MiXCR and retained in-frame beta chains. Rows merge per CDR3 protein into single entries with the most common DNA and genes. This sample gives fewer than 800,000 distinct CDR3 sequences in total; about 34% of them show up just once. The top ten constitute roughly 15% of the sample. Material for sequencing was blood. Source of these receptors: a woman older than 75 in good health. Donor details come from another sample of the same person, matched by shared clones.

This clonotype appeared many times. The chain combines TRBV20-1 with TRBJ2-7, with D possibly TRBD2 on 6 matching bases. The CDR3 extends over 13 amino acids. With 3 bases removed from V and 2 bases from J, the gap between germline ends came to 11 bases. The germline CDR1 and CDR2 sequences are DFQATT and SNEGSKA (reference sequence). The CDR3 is CSARVRGTYEQYF. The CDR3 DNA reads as TGCAGTGCTAGGGTCCGGGGGACCTACGAGCAGTACTTC.

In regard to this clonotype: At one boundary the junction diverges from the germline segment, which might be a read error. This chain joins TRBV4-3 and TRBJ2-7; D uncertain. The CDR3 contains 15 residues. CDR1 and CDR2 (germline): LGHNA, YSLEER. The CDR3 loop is CARSQDLGTSCEQYF. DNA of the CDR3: TGCGCCAGGAGCCAAGATTTAGGCACCTCATGCGAGCAGTACTTC.

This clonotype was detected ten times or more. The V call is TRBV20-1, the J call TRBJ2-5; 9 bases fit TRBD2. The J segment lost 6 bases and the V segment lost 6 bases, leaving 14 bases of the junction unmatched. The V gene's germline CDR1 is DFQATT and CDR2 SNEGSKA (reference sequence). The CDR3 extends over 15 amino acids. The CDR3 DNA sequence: TGCAGTGCCGGGGCGGCGGGACTAGCCGGACAGACCCAGTACTTC. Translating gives CSAGAAGLAGQTQYF.

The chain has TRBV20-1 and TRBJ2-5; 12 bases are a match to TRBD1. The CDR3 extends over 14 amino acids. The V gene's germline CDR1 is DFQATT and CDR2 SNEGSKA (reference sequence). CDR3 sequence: CNATPGTGGDQRYF. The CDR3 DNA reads TGCAACGCGACTCCCGGGACAGGGGGCGATCAGCGGTACTTC.

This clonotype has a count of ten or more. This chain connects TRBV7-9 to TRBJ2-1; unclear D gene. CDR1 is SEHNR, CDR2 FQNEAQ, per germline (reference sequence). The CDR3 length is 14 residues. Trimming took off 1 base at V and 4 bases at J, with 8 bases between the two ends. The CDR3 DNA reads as TGTGCCAGCAGCTTAGGCGCCGTTTACAATGAGCAGTTCTTC. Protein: CASSLGAVYNEQFF.

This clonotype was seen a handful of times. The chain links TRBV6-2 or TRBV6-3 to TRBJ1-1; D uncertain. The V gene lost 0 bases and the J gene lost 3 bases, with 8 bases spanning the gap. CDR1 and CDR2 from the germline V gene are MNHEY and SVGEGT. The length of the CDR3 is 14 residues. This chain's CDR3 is CASSYSVGYTEAFF. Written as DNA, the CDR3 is TGTGCCAGCAGTTACTCTGTAGGTTACACTGAAGCTTTCTTT.

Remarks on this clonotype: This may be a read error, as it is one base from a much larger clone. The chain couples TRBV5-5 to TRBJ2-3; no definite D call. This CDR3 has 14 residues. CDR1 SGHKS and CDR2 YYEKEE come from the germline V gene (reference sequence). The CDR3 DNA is TGTACCAGCAGCTTCGACCTCAGCACAGATACGCAGTATTTT. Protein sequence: CTSSFDLSTDTQYF.

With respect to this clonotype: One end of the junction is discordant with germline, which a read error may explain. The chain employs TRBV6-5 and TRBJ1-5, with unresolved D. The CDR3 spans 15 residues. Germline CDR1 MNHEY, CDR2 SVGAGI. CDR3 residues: CVSSYSHDRNQPQHF. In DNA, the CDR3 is TGTGTCAGCAGTTACTCCCACGATAGGAATCAGCCCCAGCATTTT.

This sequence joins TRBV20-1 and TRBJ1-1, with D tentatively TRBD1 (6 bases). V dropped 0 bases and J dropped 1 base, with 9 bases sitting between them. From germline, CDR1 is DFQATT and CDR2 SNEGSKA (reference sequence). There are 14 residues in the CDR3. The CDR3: CSAREETGNTEAFF. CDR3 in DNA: TGCAGTGCTAGAGAGGAGACAGGGAACACTGAAGCTTTCTTT.

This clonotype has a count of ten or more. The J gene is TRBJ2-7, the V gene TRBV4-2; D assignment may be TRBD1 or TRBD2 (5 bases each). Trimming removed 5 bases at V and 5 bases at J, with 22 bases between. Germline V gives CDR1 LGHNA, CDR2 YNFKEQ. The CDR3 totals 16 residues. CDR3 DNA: TGTGCCAGCAGCGATACCCGCTGGGGACGGTCCCACGAGCAGTACTTC. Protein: CASSDTRWGRSHEQYF.

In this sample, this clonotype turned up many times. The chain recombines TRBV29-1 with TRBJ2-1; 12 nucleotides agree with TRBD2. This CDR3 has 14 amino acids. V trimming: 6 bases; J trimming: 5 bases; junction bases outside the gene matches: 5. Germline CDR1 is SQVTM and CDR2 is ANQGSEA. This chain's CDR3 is CSVVTSGGNNEQFF. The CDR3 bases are TGCAGCGTGGTTACTAGCGGGGGGAACAATGAGCAGTTCTTC.

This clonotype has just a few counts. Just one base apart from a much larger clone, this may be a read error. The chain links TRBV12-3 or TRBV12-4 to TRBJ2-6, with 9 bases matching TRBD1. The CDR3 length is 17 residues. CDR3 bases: TGTGCCAGCAGACGAGGGACTCCGGGACAGGGAACCAACGTCCGGACTTTC. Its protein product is CASRRGTPGQGTNVRTF.

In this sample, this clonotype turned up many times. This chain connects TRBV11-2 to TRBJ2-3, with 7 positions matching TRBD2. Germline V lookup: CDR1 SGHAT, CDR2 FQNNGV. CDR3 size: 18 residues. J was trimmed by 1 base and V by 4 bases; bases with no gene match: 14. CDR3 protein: CASSSRGSSGDRTDTQYF. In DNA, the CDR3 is TGTGCCAGCAGCTCCCGTGGATCCAGCGGGGATCGCACAGATACGCAGTATTTT.

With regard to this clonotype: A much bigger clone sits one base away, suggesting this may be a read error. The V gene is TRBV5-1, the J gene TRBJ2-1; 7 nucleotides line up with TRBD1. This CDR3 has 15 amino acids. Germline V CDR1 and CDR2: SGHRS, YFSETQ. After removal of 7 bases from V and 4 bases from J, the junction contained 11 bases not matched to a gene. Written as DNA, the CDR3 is TGCGCCAGCGGCTCAGACAGGGTCCATTACAATGAGCAGTTCTTC. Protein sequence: CASGSDRVHYNEQFF.

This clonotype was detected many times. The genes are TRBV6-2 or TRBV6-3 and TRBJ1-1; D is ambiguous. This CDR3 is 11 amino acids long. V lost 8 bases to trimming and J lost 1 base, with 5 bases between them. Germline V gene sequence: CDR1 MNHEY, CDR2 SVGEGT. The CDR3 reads CASQENTEAFF. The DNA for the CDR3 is TGTGCCAGCCAGGAGAACACTGAAGCTTTCTTT.

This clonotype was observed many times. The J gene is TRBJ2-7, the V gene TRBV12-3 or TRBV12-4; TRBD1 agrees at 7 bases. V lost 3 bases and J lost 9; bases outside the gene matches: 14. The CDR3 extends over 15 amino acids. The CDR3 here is CASSFKGTVGFGQYF. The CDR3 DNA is TGTGCCAGCAGTTTTAAAGGGACAGTGGGTTTTGGGCAGTACTTC.

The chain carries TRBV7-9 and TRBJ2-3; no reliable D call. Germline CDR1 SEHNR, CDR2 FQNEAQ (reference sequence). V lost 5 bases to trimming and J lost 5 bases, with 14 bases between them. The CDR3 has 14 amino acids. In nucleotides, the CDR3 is TGTGCCAGCAGCAGTCCCCTTCCCGGAGATACGCAGTATTTT. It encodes CASSSPLPGDTQYF.

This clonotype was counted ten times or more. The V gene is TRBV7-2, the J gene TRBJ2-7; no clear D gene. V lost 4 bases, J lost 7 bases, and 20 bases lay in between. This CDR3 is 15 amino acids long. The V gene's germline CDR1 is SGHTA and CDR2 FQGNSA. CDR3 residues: CASSSREAFPVEQYF. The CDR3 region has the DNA TGTGCCAGCAGCTCGAGAGAGGCCTTCCCGGTTGAGCAGTACTTC.

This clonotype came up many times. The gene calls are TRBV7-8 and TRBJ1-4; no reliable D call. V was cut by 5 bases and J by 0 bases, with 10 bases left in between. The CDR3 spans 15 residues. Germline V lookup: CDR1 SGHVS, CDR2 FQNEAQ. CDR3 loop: CASSPRSPTNEKLFF. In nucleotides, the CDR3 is TGTGCCAGCAGCCCAAGGAGCCCAACTAATGAAAAACTGTTTTTT.

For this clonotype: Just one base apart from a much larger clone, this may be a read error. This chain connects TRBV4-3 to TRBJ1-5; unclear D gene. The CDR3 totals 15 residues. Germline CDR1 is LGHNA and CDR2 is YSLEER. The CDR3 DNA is TGCGTCAGCAGCCAAGATGAGGATAGCAATCAGCCCCAGCATTTT. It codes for CVSSQDEDSNQPQHF.

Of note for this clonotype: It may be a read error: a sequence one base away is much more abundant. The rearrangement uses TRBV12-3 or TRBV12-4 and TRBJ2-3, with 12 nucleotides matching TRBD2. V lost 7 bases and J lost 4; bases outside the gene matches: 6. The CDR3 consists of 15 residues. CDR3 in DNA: TGTGCCAGCATCCAGACTAGCGGGGGCGCAGATACGCAGTATTTT. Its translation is CASIQTSGGADTQYF.

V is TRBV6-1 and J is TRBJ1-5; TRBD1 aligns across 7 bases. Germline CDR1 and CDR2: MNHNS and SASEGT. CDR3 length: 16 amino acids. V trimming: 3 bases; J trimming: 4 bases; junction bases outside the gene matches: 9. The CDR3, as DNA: TGTGCCAGCAGTGATGCCTTGACAGGGTATAATCAGCCCCAGCATTTT. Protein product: CASSDALTGYNQPQHF.

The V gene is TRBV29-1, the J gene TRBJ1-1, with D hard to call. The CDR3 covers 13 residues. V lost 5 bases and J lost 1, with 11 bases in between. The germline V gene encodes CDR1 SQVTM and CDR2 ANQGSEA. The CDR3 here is CSVNSGSNTEAFF. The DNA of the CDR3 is TGCAGCGTTAATTCGGGATCGAACACTGAAGCTTTCTTT.

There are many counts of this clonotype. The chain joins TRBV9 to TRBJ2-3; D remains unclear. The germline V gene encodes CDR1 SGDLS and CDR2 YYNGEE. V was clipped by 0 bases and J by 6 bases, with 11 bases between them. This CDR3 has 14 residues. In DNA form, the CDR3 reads TGTGCCAGCAGCGTAGCTTCAAGCCCCGATACGCAGTATTTT. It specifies CASSVASSPDTQYF.

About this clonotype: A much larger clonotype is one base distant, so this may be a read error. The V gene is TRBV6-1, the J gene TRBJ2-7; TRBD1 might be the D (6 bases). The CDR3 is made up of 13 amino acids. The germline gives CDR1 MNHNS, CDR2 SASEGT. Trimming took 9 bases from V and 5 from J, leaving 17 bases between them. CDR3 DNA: TGTGCCAGAAGGAGGACAGCAGGCGACGAGCAGTACTTC. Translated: CARRRTAGDEQYF.

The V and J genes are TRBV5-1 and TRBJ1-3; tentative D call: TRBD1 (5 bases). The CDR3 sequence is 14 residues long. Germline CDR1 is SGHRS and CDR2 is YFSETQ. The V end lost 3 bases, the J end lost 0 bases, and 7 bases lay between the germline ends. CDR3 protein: CASSWGASGNTIYF. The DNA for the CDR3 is TGCGCCAGCAGCTGGGGCGCCTCTGGAAACACCATATATTTT.

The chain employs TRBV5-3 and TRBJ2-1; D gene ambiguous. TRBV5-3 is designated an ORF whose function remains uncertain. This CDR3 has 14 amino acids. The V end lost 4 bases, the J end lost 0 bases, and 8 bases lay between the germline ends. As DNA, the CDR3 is TGTGCCAGAAGCCCCCCAAGCTCCTACAATGAGCAGTTCTTC. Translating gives CARSPPSSYNEQFF.

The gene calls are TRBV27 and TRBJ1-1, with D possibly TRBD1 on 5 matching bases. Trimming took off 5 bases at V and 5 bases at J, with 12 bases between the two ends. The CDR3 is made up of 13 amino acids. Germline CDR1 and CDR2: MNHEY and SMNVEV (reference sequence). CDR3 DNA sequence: TGTGCCAGCAGTCTACGTGACAGAACTGAAGCTTTCTTT. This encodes CASSLRDRTEAFF.

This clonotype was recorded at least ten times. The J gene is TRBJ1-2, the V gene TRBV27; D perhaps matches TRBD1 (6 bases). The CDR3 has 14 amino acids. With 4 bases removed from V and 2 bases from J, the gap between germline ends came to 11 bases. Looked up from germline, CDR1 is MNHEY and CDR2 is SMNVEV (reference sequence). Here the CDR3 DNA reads TGTGCCAGCAGTTCCAGGGGTTTGAACTATGGCTACACCTTC. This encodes CASSSRGLNYGYTF.